The rows below give T cell receptor beta chains drawn from one sample of a study of cytomegalovirus exposure and HLA in healthy donors. Repertoires were generated with immunoSEQ multiplex PCR, while TCRdb's copy carries only in-frame clones and drops some. The sample contains under 150,000 clones, approximately 79% of which appear only once. Sequencing was performed on PBMCs. The source of these receptors is a man aged 45-65 years in good health and CMV-seropositive. The CDR3 runs from the conserved cysteine through the conserved F or W. Fields, in order: V gene, J gene, clone size, D gene, CDR3 DNA, CDR3 protein. A D gene is named only where the DNA matches it firmly. Size is stated for part of the rows, as once, few or many counts, or as a class when the clone is expanded.

v_call: TRBV27; j_call: TRBJ2-4; clone_size: .; d_call: TRBD1; cdr3_nt: TGTGCCAGCAGTTCGAGGGGACAGGGGAACGGAAACATTCAGTACTTC; cdr3_aa: CASSSRGQGNGNIQYF
v_call: TRBV29-1; j_call: TRBJ1-2; clone_size: .; d_call: .; cdr3_nt: TGCAGCGTTGGGAGCCCAGCCTCAAACTATGGCTACACCTTC; cdr3_aa: CSVGSPASNYGYTF
v_call: TRBV11-2; j_call: TRBJ2-5; clone_size: .; d_call: TRBD2; cdr3_nt: TGTGCCAGCAGCTTAGGAAGCGGGACCTTATCCGCCCAGTACTTC; cdr3_aa: CASSLGSGTLSAQYF
v_call: TRBV6-6; j_call: TRBJ1-1; clone_size: once; d_call: .; cdr3_nt: TGTGCCAGCAGTGCGCCGGGACATAGCACTGAAGCTTTCTTT; cdr3_aa: CASSAPGHSTEAFF
v_call: TRBV9; j_call: TRBJ1-2; clone_size: .; d_call: .; cdr3_nt: TGTGCCAGCAGCCCCCGGGAGGGTGGCTACACCTTC; cdr3_aa: CASSPREGGYTF
v_call: TRBV5-1; j_call: TRBJ1-2; clone_size: few; d_call: .; cdr3_nt: TGCGCCAGCAGCTTGGTCAGGTCACGGGTAAGGCTGAGGGTGGGGTATGGCTACACCTTC; cdr3_aa: CASSLVRSRVRLRVGYGYTF
v_call: TRBV5-1; j_call: TRBJ1-1; clone_size: once; d_call: .; cdr3_nt: TGCGCCAGCAGGCCTACAGGGAGGGAAAACACTGAAGCTTTCTTT; cdr3_aa: CASRPTGRENTEAFF
v_call: TRBV6-1; j_call: TRBJ1-1; clone_size: .; d_call: .; cdr3_nt: TGTGCCAGCAGTGCCCGACAGATGAACACTGAAGCTTTCTTT; cdr3_aa: CASSARQMNTEAFF
v_call: TRBV10-2; j_call: TRBJ1-1; clone_size: .; d_call: .; cdr3_nt: TGCGCCAGCAGGGACCTTGGACAACCGAACACTGAAGCTTTCTTT; cdr3_aa: CASRDLGQPNTEAFF
v_call: TRBV7-9; j_call: TRBJ1-2; clone_size: .; d_call: TRBD1; cdr3_nt: TGTGCCAGCAGCTTGGGACAGTCAGCCGCCTATGGCTACACCTTC; cdr3_aa: CASSLGQSAAYGYTF
v_call: TRBV5-4; j_call: TRBJ2-2; clone_size: .; d_call: TRBD1; cdr3_nt: TGTGCCAGCAGCGCAGGGACAGGGTGGACCGGGGAGCTGTTTTTT; cdr3_aa: CASSAGTGWTGELFF
v_call: TRBV10-3; j_call: TRBJ1-1; clone_size: .; d_call: .; cdr3_nt: TGTGCCATCAGTGGTTTGGGGGGGAGTCAGAACACTGAAGCTTTCTTT; cdr3_aa: CAISGLGGSQNTEAFF
v_call: TRBV2; j_call: TRBJ2-3; clone_size: .; d_call: TRBD2; cdr3_nt: TGTGCCAGCATCACGACCGCGGGGGGCACAGATACGCAGTATTTT; cdr3_aa: CASITTAGGTDTQYF
v_call: TRBV9; j_call: TRBJ2-1; clone_size: .; d_call: .; cdr3_nt: TGTGCCAGCAGCGTATCCAAAGCAGATAGCGGAGGGAGGAATGAGCAGTTCTTC; cdr3_aa: CASSVSKADSGGRNEQFF
v_call: TRBV5-6; j_call: TRBJ2-7; clone_size: .; d_call: .; cdr3_nt: TGTGCCAGCAGCTTGTACGCCCCCGCCGGCGGTAGCTCCTACGAGCAGTACTTC; cdr3_aa: CASSLYAPAGGSSYEQYF
v_call: TRBV10-1; j_call: TRBJ2-2; clone_size: .; d_call: .; cdr3_nt: TGCGCCAGCAGTGGTGTCGGGATCCCCACCGGGGAGCTGTTTTTT; cdr3_aa: CASSGVGIPTGELFF
v_call: TRBV9; j_call: TRBJ1-1; clone_size: .; d_call: .; cdr3_nt: TGTGCCAGCAGCGTAGAGGTCGGGGGCACTGAAGCTTTCTTT; cdr3_aa: CASSVEVGGTEAFF
v_call: TRBV7-9; j_call: TRBJ2-7; clone_size: .; d_call: TRBD1; cdr3_nt: TGTGCCAGCAGCTTAGGGGGTGTCGGACAGGGGGGTCCCGAGCAGTACTTC; cdr3_aa: CASSLGGVGQGGPEQYF
v_call: TRBV5-6; j_call: TRBJ2-2; clone_size: few; d_call: .; cdr3_nt: TGTGCCAGCAGCTTAGGACAGACCTACGGGGAGCTGTTTTTT; cdr3_aa: CASSLGQTYGELFF
v_call: TRBV20-1; j_call: TRBJ2-1; clone_size: few; d_call: .; cdr3_nt: TGCAGTGCTAGAGAAGCGGGCCCTCCCCTCTTC; cdr3_aa: CSAREAGPPLF
v_call: TRBV5-1; j_call: TRBJ1-1; clone_size: .; d_call: TRBD1; cdr3_nt: TGCGCCAGCAGCTTGACAGGGGTCGGGAACACTGAAGCTTTCTTT; cdr3_aa: CASSLTGVGNTEAFF
v_call: TRBV7-2; j_call: TRBJ1-6; clone_size: .; d_call: TRBD1; cdr3_nt: TGTGCCAGCAGCCCCGGACCAGGGGGCTCACCCCTCCACTTT; cdr3_aa: CASSPGPGGSPLHF
v_call: TRBV5-1; j_call: TRBJ2-2; clone_size: .; d_call: .; cdr3_nt: TGCGCCAGCAGCTTGCAGGCAGGGAAGAACACCGGGGAGCTGTTTTTT; cdr3_aa: CASSLQAGKNTGELFF
v_call: TRBV6-5; j_call: TRBJ2-5; clone_size: .; d_call: .; cdr3_nt: TGTGCCAGCAGATCAACAGGGTTTCAAGAGACCCAGTACTTC; cdr3_aa: CASRSTGFQETQYF
v_call: TRBV27; j_call: TRBJ1-6; clone_size: .; d_call: .; cdr3_nt: TGTGCCAGCAGCCTAATCCCGTATAATTCACCCCTCCACTTT; cdr3_aa: CASSLIPYNSPLHF
v_call: TRBV9; j_call: TRBJ2-7; clone_size: .; d_call: TRBD1; cdr3_nt: TGTGCCAGCAGCGCAGGACAGGGTCAATGGTACGAGCAGTACTTC; cdr3_aa: CASSAGQGQWYEQYF
v_call: TRBV7-7; j_call: TRBJ1-2; clone_size: .; d_call: TRBD1; cdr3_nt: TGTGCTAGCAGCTGGGGACAGGGGGAGAGGGATGGCTACACCTTC; cdr3_aa: CASSWGQGERDGYTF
v_call: TRBV5-1; j_call: TRBJ1-1; clone_size: .; d_call: TRBD1; cdr3_nt: TGCGCCAGCAGCGGATTCGCGGGACAGGGTCCTATGAACACTGAAGCTTTCTTT; cdr3_aa: CASSGFAGQGPMNTEAFF
v_call: TRBV18; j_call: TRBJ2-3; clone_size: .; d_call: TRBD2; cdr3_nt: TGTGCCAGCTCACCACCGACGTCCTACAGCGGGGCAGATACGCAGTATTTT; cdr3_aa: CASSPPTSYSGADTQYF
v_call: TRBV18; j_call: TRBJ2-2; clone_size: few; d_call: TRBD2; cdr3_nt: TGTGCCAGCTCGGGACTAGAAGCCGGGGAGCTGTTTTTT; cdr3_aa: CASSGLEAGELFF
v_call: TRBV29-1; j_call: TRBJ1-2; clone_size: .; d_call: TRBD1; cdr3_nt: TGCAGCGTAGACCCCGGGACAGGGGCTGCTGGCTACACCTTC; cdr3_aa: CSVDPGTGAAGYTF
v_call: TRBV5-4; j_call: TRBJ2-2; clone_size: .; d_call: .; cdr3_nt: TGTGCCAGCAGCCCCCGACTAGGGACCGGGGAGCTGTTTTTT; cdr3_aa: CASSPRLGTGELFF
v_call: TRBV27; j_call: TRBJ1-3; clone_size: .; d_call: .; cdr3_nt: TGTGCCAGCAGTTTAACGGGATCTGGAAACACCATATATTTT; cdr3_aa: CASSLTGSGNTIYF
v_call: TRBV7-9; j_call: TRBJ2-7; clone_size: .; d_call: TRBD2; cdr3_nt: TGTGCCAGCAGCGTAGCCGGGACTACATACTACGAGCAGTACTTC; cdr3_aa: CASSVAGTTYYEQYF
v_call: TRBV7-3; j_call: TRBJ2-1; clone_size: .; d_call: .; cdr3_nt: TGTGCCAGCGCTCTCAACCCCCCGGCGGGTGAGCAGTTCTTC; cdr3_aa: CASALNPPAGEQFF
v_call: TRBV11-3; j_call: TRBJ1-1; clone_size: .; d_call: .; cdr3_nt: TGTGCCAGCAGCTTCCCCCCTCCGGGGAGTGAAGCTTTCTTT; cdr3_aa: CASSFPPPGSEAFF
v_call: TRBV12-5; j_call: TRBJ1-1; clone_size: .; d_call: .; cdr3_nt: TGTGCTAGTGGTTTCCCACAAACTGAAGCTTTCTTT; cdr3_aa: CASGFPQTEAFF
v_call: TRBV15; j_call: TRBJ2-6; clone_size: .; d_call: .; cdr3_nt: TGTGCCACCAGCAGAGCTTCTGGGGCCAACGTCCTGACTTTC; cdr3_aa: CATSRASGANVLTF
v_call: TRBV5-1; j_call: TRBJ1-2; clone_size: few; d_call: .; cdr3_nt: TGCGCCAGCAGCTTGGGGGCAGGCTATGGCTACACCTTC; cdr3_aa: CASSLGAGYGYTF
v_call: TRBV7-2; j_call: TRBJ2-3; clone_size: .; d_call: .; cdr3_nt: TGTGCCAGCAGCTTAGTAAAGGCAGGGATCCAGTATTTT; cdr3_aa: CASSLVKAGIQYF
v_call: TRBV19; j_call: TRBJ1-5; clone_size: .; d_call: .; cdr3_nt: TGTGCCAGTAGTATAAACAGGGACCGCAATCAGCCCCAGCATTTT; cdr3_aa: CASSINRDRNQPQHF
v_call: TRBV28; j_call: TRBJ1-2; clone_size: once; d_call: .; cdr3_nt: TGTGCCAGCGGGCCGCAGGGGTTTATTAGGGGCTACACCTTC; cdr3_aa: CASGPQGFIRGYTF
v_call: TRBV18; j_call: TRBJ2-1; clone_size: .; d_call: .; cdr3_nt: TGTGCCAGCTCACGCTCAGCAGGAGGGGGGGCCGGGAATGAGCAGTTCTTC; cdr3_aa: CASSRSAGGGAGNEQFF
v_call: TRBV18; j_call: TRBJ1-5; clone_size: .; d_call: TRBD1; cdr3_nt: TGTGCCAGCTCACAAAGGACAGGACAGCCCCAGCATTTT; cdr3_aa: CASSQRTGQPQHF
v_call: TRBV5-1; j_call: TRBJ1-4; clone_size: .; d_call: .; cdr3_nt: TGCGCCAGCAGCTTAACAGTCGCAACTAATGAAAAACTGTTTTTT; cdr3_aa: CASSLTVATNEKLFF
v_call: TRBV6-5; j_call: TRBJ2-7; clone_size: few; d_call: TRBD1; cdr3_nt: TGTGCCAGCAGTTATCGAAGGGGGCAAAACGAGCAGTACTTC; cdr3_aa: CASSYRRGQNEQYF
v_call: TRBV6-5; j_call: TRBJ1-2; clone_size: .; d_call: .; cdr3_nt: TGTGCCAGCAGTTACAAGGCGGACACCTATGGCTACACCTTC; cdr3_aa: CASSYKADTYGYTF
v_call: TRBV7-9; j_call: TRBJ2-3; clone_size: .; d_call: TRBD2; cdr3_nt: TGTGCCAGCAGCCTCCTGGGCGGGGGGCTCACAGATACGCAGTATTTT; cdr3_aa: CASSLLGGGLTDTQYF
v_call: TRBV9; j_call: TRBJ2-3; clone_size: .; d_call: TRBD1; cdr3_nt: TGTGCCAGCAGCGTCGGGACAGGGGGTGCAGATACGCAGTATTTT; cdr3_aa: CASSVGTGGADTQYF
v_call: TRBV19; j_call: TRBJ2-6; clone_size: .; d_call: .; cdr3_nt: TGTGCCAGTGATTCGGTTGGGGGGTCAGGGGCCAACGTCCTGACTTTC; cdr3_aa: CASDSVGGSGANVLTF
v_call: TRBV7-9; j_call: TRBJ2-6; clone_size: few; d_call: .; cdr3_nt: TGTGCCAGCACCCTTGAAAGAGCTGGGGCCAACGTCCTGACTTTC; cdr3_aa: CASTLERAGANVLTF
v_call: TRBV15; j_call: TRBJ2-6; clone_size: .; d_call: TRBD1; cdr3_nt: TGTGCCACCAGCAGATCCTTGACAGGGACGGCTGGGGCCAACGTCCTGACTTTC; cdr3_aa: CATSRSLTGTAGANVLTF
v_call: TRBV14; j_call: TRBJ1-1; clone_size: .; d_call: .; cdr3_nt: TGTGCCAGCAGCATAAGACAGGTGATGAACACTGAAGCTTTCTTT; cdr3_aa: CASSIRQVMNTEAFF